Detailed here is one TCR beta chain. The data belong to a study of blood T cell repertoires in COVID-19. Whole-study context: Samples taken during acute and convalescent COVID-19 were collected in the United States, Italy and Spain. T cells, B-cell-depleted T cells, or PBMCs provided the cDNA or gDNA that served as material.

The CDR3 spans 16 residues. After removal of 6 bases from V and 1 base from J, the junction contained 11 bases not matched to a gene. Germline CDR1 is WNHNN and CDR2 is SYGVQD (reference sequence). This table comes from immunoSEQ multiplex PCR, and its TCRdb copy is limited to in-frame clones, with some not included. The profile shows some 25,000 clones, around 81% of them singletons. The clonotype comes from a man between 70 and 80 years old with acute or convalescent COVID-19. The V call is TRBV10-1, the J call TRBJ1-1; 7 bases agree with TRBD1. Sequences were obtained from peripheral blood. As DNA, the CDR3 is TGCGCCAGCAGGGGTCTAAGACAGGGACAGAACACTGAAGCTTTCTTT. Protein product: CASRGLRQGQNTEAFF.